This T cell receptor beta chain was sequenced during a study of T cell responses to AZD1222 COVID-19 vaccine. As to this clone: As yet, its antigen is unknown.

Study conclusions and caveats: Dominant at 160-218 and 743-854, vaccine-associated CD4 TCRs also spanned spike. Donors in the cohort were predominantly white British and more often female, and clonal diversity was possibly underestimated. In all cases, repertoires were sampled only after the peak T cell response.

The protocol was immunoSEQ multiplex PCR, while the TCRdb copy is restricted to in-frame clones and leaves out a portion. The sample includes 70,000 or so clones, more than 75% of them seen just once. Germline V CDR1 and CDR2: LNHNV, YYDKDF (reference sequence). The V segment lost 3 bases and the J segment 8 bases; nucleotides outside the gene matches: 7. The CDR3 totals 14 residues. This chain connects TRBV15 to TRBJ1-2; TRBD1 matches 9 bases. The TCR originated in an adult in good health. The sample in question was peripheral blood, obtained on day 0 of AZD1222 vaccination. In DNA form, the CDR3 reads TGTGCCACCAGCAGCGCACAGGGGGCAGGGGGCTACACCTTC. As protein: CATSSAQGAGGYTF.